This T cell receptor beta chain was captured in a study of cytomegalovirus exposure and HLA in healthy donors. Across the study: A preliminary data release comprised approximately 85 million unique TCRs obtained from HLA-typed donors.

In the case of this clone: Antigen specificity is unknown.

Trimming took off 1 base at V and 3 bases at J, with 15 bases between the two ends. Germline CDR1 and CDR2: LGHNA and YSLEER. The CDR3 consists of 16 residues. Study outcomes and limitations: In a later analysis, V- and J-gene trimming of beta chains associated with a DCLRE1C missense variant, replicated independently.

PCR primers comprised 60 Vbeta and 13 Jbeta primers. Repertoires were generated with immunoSEQ multiplex PCR, while TCRdb's copy carries only in-frame clones and drops some. The table includes around 210,000 clones, around 75% detected once. The receptor was isolated from a male donor in good health and CMV-seropositive. Sequenced input: PBMCs. This chain uses TRBV4-3 with TRBJ1-2; tentatively, D is TRBD1 (6 bases). CDR3 amino acids: CASSQAGQLSYYGYTF. CDR3 bases: TGCGCCAGCAGCCAAGCCGGACAGCTAAGCTACTATGGCTACACCTTC.